The 8 T cell receptor beta chains below come from one sample, sequenced in a study of technical replicates of blood from a handful of donors. Clones were sequenced by immunoSEQ multiplex PCR, and TCRdb holds only the in-frame ones, with some missing. The table shows 12,000 or so clones, with around 96% occurring only once. Sequenced: PBMCs. The source of these receptors is a human donor in good health.

The gene calls are TRBV27 and TRBJ1-5; D perhaps matches TRBD1 (5 bases). Between the trimmed V and J ends, which lost 0 bases and 7 bases, there was a span of 10 bases. From germline, CDR1 is MNHEY and CDR2 SMNVEV (reference sequence). This CDR3 has 14 residues. The CDR3 nucleotides are TGTGCCAGCAGTTTATCCCAGGGCTGGCAGCCCCAGCATTTT. Its translation: CASSLSQGWQPQHF.

This clone appeared a single time. The rearrangement links TRBV12-2 to TRBJ1-4. TRBV12-2 is a documented pseudogene. The length of the CDR3 is 15 residues. The CDR3 sequence is CASRRGGTVGEKLFF. CDR3 sequence (DNA): TGTGCAAGTCGCCGGGGGGGAACAGTCGGGGAAAAACTGTTTTTT.

This clone was picked up one time. The rearrangement links TRBV2 to TRBJ2-7, with TRBD1 matching 7 bases. Germline values: CDR1 SNHLY, CDR2 FYNNEI. This CDR3 has 14 amino acids. Unmatched junction bases numbered 6, after V lost 3 bases and J lost 4 bases. The CDR3, as DNA: TGTGCCAGCAGTGATCCGGGACAGCCTTACGAGCAGTACTTC. Translating it yields CASSDPGQPYEQYF.

The chain is built from TRBV4-1 and TRBJ2-3; 12 bases are a match to TRBD2. This CDR3 comprises 19 residues. J lost 4 bases, V lost 3 bases, and 14 bases had no gene match. CDR1 is MGHRA and CDR2 is YSYEKL in the germline V gene. The CDR3 DNA reads as TGCGCCAGCAGCCATGAATATTCTCTAGCGGGAGGGGAGTCAGATACGCAGTATTTT. The encoded protein is CASSHEYSLAGGESDTQYF.

The V and J genes are TRBV7-9 and TRBJ2-4; D not resolved. Trimming took 4 bases from V and 7 from J, leaving 14 bases between them. The CDR3 covers 14 residues. Germline CDR1 SEHNR, CDR2 FQNEAQ (reference sequence). CDR3 in amino acids: CASSSFSIGNIQYF. The DNA for the CDR3 is TGTGCCAGCAGCTCTTTCTCGATCGGGAACATTCAGTACTTC.

The chain recombines TRBV27 with TRBJ2-7; 7 bases fit TRBD1. V trimming: 5 bases; J trimming: 0 bases; junction bases outside the gene matches: 19. The CDR3 covers 19 residues. Germline CDR1 reads MNHEY; CDR2 reads SMNVEV (reference sequence). The CDR3 here is CASSPSYLTGTLTSYEQYF. CDR3 sequence (DNA): TGTGCCAGCAGTCCGTCCTATCTGACAGGGACCCTGACCTCCTACGAGCAGTACTTC.

The J gene is TRBJ1-1, the V gene TRBV27; D gene uncertain. CDR3 length: 16 amino acids. Germline V lookup: CDR1 MNHEY, CDR2 SMNVEV (reference sequence). The V end lost 2 bases, the J end lost 5 bases, and 18 bases lay between the germline ends. CDR3 bases: TGTGCCAGCAGTTTAATCATAGGTGAGACAAGGACTGAAGCTTTCTTT. Protein sequence: CASSLIIGETRTEAFF.

CDR3 sequence reads: CASSRDRTTNEKLFF. Here the CDR3 DNA reads TGTGCCAGCAGCCGAGACAGAACAACTAATGAAAAACTGTTTTTT. This chain connects TRBV6-1 to TRBJ1-4, with D perhaps matching TRBD1 (5 bases). V dropped 6 bases and J dropped 0 bases, with 11 bases sitting between them. Germline values: CDR1 MNHNS, CDR2 SASEGT. The CDR3 covers 15 residues.